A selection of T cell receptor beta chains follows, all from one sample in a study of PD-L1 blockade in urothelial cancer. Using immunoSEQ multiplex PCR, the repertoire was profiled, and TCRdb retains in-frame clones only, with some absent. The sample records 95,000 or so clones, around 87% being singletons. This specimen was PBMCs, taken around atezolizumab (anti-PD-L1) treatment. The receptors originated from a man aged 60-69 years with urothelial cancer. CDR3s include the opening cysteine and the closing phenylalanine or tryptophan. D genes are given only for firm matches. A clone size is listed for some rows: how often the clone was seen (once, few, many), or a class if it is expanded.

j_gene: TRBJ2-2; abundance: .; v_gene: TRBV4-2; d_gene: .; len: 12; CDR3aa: CASSHPGGELFF; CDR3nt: TGTGCCAGCAGCCATCCCGGTGGGGAGCTGTTTTTT
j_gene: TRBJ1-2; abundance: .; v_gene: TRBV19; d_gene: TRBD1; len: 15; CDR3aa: CASSQNRGANYGYTF; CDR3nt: TGTGCCAGTAGTCAAAACAGGGGCGCTAACTATGGCTACACCTTC
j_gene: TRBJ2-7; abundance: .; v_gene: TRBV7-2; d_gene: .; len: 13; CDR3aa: CASSLSTGGPQYF; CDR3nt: TGTGCCAGCAGCTTATCAACGGGGGGCCCGCAGTACTTC
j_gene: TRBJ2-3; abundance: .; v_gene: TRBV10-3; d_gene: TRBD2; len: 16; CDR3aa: CAIRGPTSGSADTQYF; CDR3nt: TGTGCCATCAGGGGCCCGACTAGCGGGAGTGCAGATACGCAGTATTTT
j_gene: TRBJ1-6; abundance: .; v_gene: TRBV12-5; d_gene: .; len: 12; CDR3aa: CASGLTESPLHF; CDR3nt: TGTGCTAGTGGTTTAACAGAATCACCCCTCCACTTT
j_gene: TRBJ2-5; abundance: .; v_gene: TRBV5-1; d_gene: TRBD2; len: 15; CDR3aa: CASSLPLAGHETQYF; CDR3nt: TGCGCCAGCAGCCTCCCACTAGCGGGGCATGAGACCCAGTACTTC
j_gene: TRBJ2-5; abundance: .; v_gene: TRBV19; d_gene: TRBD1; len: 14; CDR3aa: CASSTDRVGETQYF; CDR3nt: TGTGCCAGTAGTACCGACAGGGTGGGGGAGACCCAGTACTTC
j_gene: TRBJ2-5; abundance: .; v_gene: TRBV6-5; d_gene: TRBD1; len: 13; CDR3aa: CASSYEGAVTQYF; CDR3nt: TGTGCCAGCAGTTACGAGGGGGCCGTGACCCAGTACTTC
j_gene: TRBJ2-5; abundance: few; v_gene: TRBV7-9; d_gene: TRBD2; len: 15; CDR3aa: CASSFGAGGRETQYF; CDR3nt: TGTGCCAGCAGCTTTGGAGCGGGGGGCCGAGAGACCCAGTACTTC
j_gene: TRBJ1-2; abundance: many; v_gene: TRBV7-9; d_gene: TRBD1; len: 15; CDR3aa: CASSLDRGRNYGYTF; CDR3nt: TGTGCCAGCAGCTTAGACAGGGGGAGAAACTATGGCTACACCTTC
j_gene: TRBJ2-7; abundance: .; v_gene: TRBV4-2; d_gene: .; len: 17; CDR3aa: CASSQEPYRGEDYEQYF; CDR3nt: TGTGCCAGCAGCCAAGAACCCTACCGGGGAGAGGACTACGAGCAGTACTTC
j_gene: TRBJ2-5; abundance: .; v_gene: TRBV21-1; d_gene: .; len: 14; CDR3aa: CAGLGGGVQETQYF; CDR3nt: TGTGCCGGCCTTGGGGGGGGCGTACAAGAGACCCAGTACTTC
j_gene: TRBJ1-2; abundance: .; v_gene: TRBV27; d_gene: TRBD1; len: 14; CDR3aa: CASSLTWDRGGYTF; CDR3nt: TGTGCCAGCAGTTTAACGTGGGACAGGGGAGGCTACACCTTC
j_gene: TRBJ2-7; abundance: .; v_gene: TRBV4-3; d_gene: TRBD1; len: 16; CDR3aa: CASSQDTNRGRYEQYF; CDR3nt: TGCGCCAGCAGCCAAGATACAAACAGGGGGCGCTACGAGCAGTACTTC
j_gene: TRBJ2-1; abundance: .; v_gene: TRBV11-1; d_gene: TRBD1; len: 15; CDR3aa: CASSFTGGDYNEQFF; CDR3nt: TGTGCCAGCAGCTTCACAGGGGGCGACTACAATGAGCAGTTCTTC
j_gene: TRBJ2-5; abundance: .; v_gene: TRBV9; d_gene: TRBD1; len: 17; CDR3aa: CASSGRAGGGIQETQYF; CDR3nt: TGTGCCAGCAGCGGCCGGGCAGGGGGCGGTATCCAAGAGACCCAGTACTTC
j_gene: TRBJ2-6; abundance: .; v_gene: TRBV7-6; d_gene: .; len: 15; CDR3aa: CASSLGSSGANVLTF; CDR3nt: TGTGCCAGCAGCTTAGGTAGCTCTGGGGCCAACGTCCTGACTTTC
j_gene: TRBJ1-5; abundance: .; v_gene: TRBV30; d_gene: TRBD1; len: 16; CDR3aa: CAWSIPWDSENQPQHF; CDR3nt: TGTGCCTGGAGCATCCCCTGGGACAGCGAAAATCAGCCCCAGCATTTT
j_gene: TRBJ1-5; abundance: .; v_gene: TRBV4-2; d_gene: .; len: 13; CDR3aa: CASSQQSGQPQHF; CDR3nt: TGTGCCAGCAGCCAACAAAGCGGTCAGCCCCAGCATTTT
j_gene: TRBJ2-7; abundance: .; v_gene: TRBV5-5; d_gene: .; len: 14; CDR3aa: CASSLGGGGYEQYF; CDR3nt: TGTGCCAGCAGCTTGGGAGGGGGTGGGTACGAGCAGTACTTC
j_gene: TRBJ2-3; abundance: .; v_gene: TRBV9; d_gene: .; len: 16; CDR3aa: CASSVGGGPSTDTQYF; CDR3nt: TGTGCCAGCAGCGTAGGGGGGGGCCCTAGCACAGATACGCAGTATTTT
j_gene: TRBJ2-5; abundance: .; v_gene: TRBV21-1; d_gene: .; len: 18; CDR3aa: CASSKAVRVGGPEETQYF; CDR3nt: TGTGCCAGCAGCAAAGCAGTAAGGGTGGGGGGACCCGAAGAGACCCAGTACTTC
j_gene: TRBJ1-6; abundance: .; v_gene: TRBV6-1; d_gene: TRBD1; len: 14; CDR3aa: CASTQGIHNSPLHF; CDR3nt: TGTGCCAGCACACAGGGGATTCATAATTCACCCCTCCACTTT
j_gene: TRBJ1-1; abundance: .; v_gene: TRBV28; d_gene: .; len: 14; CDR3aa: CASSGGDTNTEAFF; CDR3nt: TGTGCCAGCAGTGGGGGGGATACGAACACTGAAGCTTTCTTT
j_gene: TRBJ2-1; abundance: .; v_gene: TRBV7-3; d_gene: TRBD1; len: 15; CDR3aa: CASSSGTGAYNEQFF; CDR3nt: TGTGCCAGCAGCTCCGGGACAGGGGCTTACAATGAGCAGTTCTTC
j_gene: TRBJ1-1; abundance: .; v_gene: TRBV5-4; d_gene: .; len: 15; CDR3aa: CASSLVSGKNTEAFF; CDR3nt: TGTGCCAGCAGCTTGGTCTCCGGGAAGAACACTGAAGCTTTCTTT
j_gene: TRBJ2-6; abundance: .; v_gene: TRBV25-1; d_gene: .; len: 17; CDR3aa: CASSELLGRAGANVLTF; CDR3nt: TGTGCCAGCAGTGAATTGCTGGGGAGAGCTGGGGCCAACGTCCTGACTTTC
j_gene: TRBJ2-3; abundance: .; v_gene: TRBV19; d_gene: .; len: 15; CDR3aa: CASSPGQQSTDTQYF; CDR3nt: TGTGCCAGTAGCCCCGGACAGCAGAGCACAGATACGCAGTATTTT
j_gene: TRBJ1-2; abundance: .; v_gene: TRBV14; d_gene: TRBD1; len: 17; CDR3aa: CASSFHVGRQGLYGYTF; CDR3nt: TGTGCCAGCAGCTTCCACGTGGGCCGACAGGGTCTTTATGGCTACACCTTC
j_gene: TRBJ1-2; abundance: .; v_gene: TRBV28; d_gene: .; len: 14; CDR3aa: CASRTGGANYGYTF; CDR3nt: TGTGCCAGCAGGACCGGGGGAGCTAACTATGGCTACACCTTC
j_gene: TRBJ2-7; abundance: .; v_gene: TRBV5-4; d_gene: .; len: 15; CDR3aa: CASSPKGANTYEQYF; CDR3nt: TGTGCCAGCAGCCCAAAAGGAGCAAACACCTACGAGCAGTACTTC
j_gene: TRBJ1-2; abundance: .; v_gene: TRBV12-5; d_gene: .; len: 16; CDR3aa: CASGLPPAGGVNGYTF; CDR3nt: TGTGCTAGTGGTTTGCCCCCCGCTGGAGGGGTTAACGGCTACACCTTC
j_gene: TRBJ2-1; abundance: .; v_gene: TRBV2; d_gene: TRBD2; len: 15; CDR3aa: CASRGTSSSYNEQFF; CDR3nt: TGTGCCAGCAGGGGGACTAGCAGTTCCTACAATGAGCAGTTCTTC
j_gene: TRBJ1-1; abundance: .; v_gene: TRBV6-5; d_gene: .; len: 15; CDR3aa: CASSYEGTQTSEAFF; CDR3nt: TGTGCCAGCAGTTACGAGGGCACTCAAACCTCTGAAGCTTTCTTT
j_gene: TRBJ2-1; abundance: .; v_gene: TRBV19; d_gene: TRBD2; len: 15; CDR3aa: CASRIPGGAADEQFF; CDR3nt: TGTGCCAGTAGGATCCCCGGGGGGGCCGCCGATGAGCAGTTCTTC
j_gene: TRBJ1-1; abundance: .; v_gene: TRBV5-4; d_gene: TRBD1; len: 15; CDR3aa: CASSLEGARDTEAFF; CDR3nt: TGTGCCAGCAGCTTGGAGGGGGCGCGGGACACTGAAGCTTTCTTT
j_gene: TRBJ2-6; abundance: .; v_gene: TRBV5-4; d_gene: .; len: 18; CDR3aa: CASSPIGGALSGANVLTF; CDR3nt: TGTGCCAGCAGCCCGATTGGGGGGGCGCTTTCTGGGGCCAACGTCCTGACTTTC
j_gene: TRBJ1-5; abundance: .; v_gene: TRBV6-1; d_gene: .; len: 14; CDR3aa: CASSLEGVYQPQHF; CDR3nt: TGTGCCAGCAGTCTAGAGGGGGTTTATCAGCCCCAGCATTTT
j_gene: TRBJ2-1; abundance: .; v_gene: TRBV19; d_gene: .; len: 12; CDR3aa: CASSRPGGEQFF; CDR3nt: TGTGCCAGTAGTAGGCCAGGTGGTGAGCAGTTCTTC
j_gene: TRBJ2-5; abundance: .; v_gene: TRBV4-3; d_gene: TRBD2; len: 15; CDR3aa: CASSQQRGSQETQYF; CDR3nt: TGCGCCAGCAGCCAACAGCGGGGGTCCCAAGAGACCCAGTACTTC
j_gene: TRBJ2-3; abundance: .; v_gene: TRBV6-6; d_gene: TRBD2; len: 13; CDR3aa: CASRGGAPDTQYF; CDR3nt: TGTGCCAGCAGGGGAGGGGCCCCAGATACGCAGTATTTT
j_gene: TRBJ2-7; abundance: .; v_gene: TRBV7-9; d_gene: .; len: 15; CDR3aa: CASSQGGSTILEQYF; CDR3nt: TGTGCCAGCAGTCAAGGGGGATCCACCATCCTCGAGCAGTACTTC
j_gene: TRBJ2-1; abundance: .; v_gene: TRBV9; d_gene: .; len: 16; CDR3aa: CASGPGTGVARDEQFF; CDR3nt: TGTGCCAGCGGCCCTGGTACGGGGGTTGCTCGGGATGAGCAGTTCTTC
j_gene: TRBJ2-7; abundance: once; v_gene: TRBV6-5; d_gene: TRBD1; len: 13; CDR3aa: CASSRGQGYEQYF; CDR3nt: TGTGCCAGCAGTCGGGGACAGGGCTACGAGCAGTACTTC
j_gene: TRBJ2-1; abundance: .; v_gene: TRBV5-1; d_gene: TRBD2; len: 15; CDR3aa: CASSLGGSSYNEQFF; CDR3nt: TGCGCCAGCAGCTTAGGCGGGAGCTCCTACAATGAGCAGTTCTTC